Shown below are 28 T cell receptor beta chains from a single sample sequenced in a study of T cell repertoires in ileal Crohn's disease. This table comes from immunoSEQ multiplex PCR, and its TCRdb copy is limited to in-frame clones, with some not included. The table records about 11,000 clones, approximately 85% of them present only once. This sample's time point: neoterminal ileum biopsy at postoperative endoscopy, about 6 months after surgery. Source material: ileal tissue. The receptors shown here come from an adult with Crohn's disease.

The chain joins TRBV4-1 to TRBJ1-4, with TRBD1 matching 10 bases. CDR3 length: 15 residues. V was pared by 0 bases and J by 7 bases, with 2 bases of the junction left unmatched. In germline, CDR1 is MGHRA, CDR2 YSYEKL. This CDR3 is CASSQDRDRGEKLFF. In DNA, the CDR3 is TGCGCCAGCAGCCAAGATAGGGACAGGGGTGAAAAACTGTTTTTT.

V usage is TRBV2 and J usage is TRBJ1-2, with D perhaps matching TRBD1 (6 bases). The V end lost 10 bases, the J end lost 0 bases, and 18 bases lay between the germline ends. The germline gives CDR1 SNHLY, CDR2 FYNNEI. CDR3 length equals 15 residues. The CDR3 loop reads CATIPVGQPNYGYTF. Written as DNA, the CDR3 is TGTGCCACCATTCCCGTTGGACAGCCTAACTATGGCTACACCTTC. The full variable domain, in which reference TRBV2 and TRBJ1-2 provide the parts outside the CDR3, is EPEVTQTPSHQVTQMGQEVILRCVPISNHLYFYWYRQILGQKVEFLVSFYNNEISEKSEIFDDQFSVERPDGSNFTLKIRSTKLEDSAMYFCATIPVGQPNYGYTFGSGTRLTVV.

The V gene is TRBV7-9, the J gene TRBJ1-2; D not certain. Germline CDR1 reads SEHNR; CDR2 reads FQNEAQ (reference sequence). Trimming shortened V by 2 bases and J by 9 bases, and 10 bases separated the two germline ends. This CDR3 is built from 12 residues. The DNA of the CDR3 is TGTGCCAGCAGCTTATTCGGGAGGAGCTACACCTTC. Protein sequence: CASSLFGRSYTF. The variable domain in full, with the rest retrieved from reference TRBV7-9 and TRBJ1-2, is DTGVSQNPRHKITKRGQNVTFRCDPISEHNRLYWYRQTLGQGPEFLTYFQNEAQLEKSRLLSDRFSAERPKGSFSTLEIQRTEQGDSAMYLCASSLFGRSYTFGSGTRLTVV.

The chain carries TRBV7-6 and TRBJ2-7; 10 bases fit TRBD1. The CDR3 length is 15 residues. V gave up 3 bases and J gave up 3 bases; unmatched junction bases: 5. From germline, CDR1 is SGHVS and CDR2 FNYEAQ. The CDR3 bases are TGTGCCAGCAGCTTGGGGACAGGGGCCAGCTACGAGCAGTACTTC. Amino acids: CASSLGTGASYEQYF.

The chain combines TRBV18 with TRBJ2-5, with 7 bases matching TRBD2. Germline V CDR1 and CDR2: KGHSH, LQKENI. V shed 5 bases, J shed 3 bases, and the junction held 0 bases outside the gene matches. The CDR3 runs 12 residues. CDR3 in amino acids: CASSAGEETQYF. CDR3 DNA sequence: TGTGCCAGCTCAGCGGGGGAAGAGACCCAGTACTTC.

This chain uses TRBV30 with TRBJ1-5, with D maybe TRBD1 (6 bases). Germline V gives CDR1 GTSNPN, CDR2 SVGIG (reference sequence). With 0 bases removed from V and 3 bases from J, the gap between germline ends came to 15 bases. The CDR3 is 16 residues long. Here the CDR3 reads CAWSVRGQGNNQPQHF. CDR3 bases: TGTGCCTGGAGTGTACGTGGGCAGGGGAACAATCAGCCCCAGCATTTT. The whole variable domain, filled in from reference TRBV30 and TRBJ1-5, reads SQTIHQWPATLVQPVGSPLSLECTVEGTSNPNLYWYRQAAGRGLQLLFYSVGIGQISSEVPQNLSASRPQDRQFILSSKKLLLSDSGFYLCAWSVRGQGNNQPQHFGDGTRLSIL.

The V and J genes are TRBV27 and TRBJ1-1; 9 bases are shared with TRBD1. Germline CDR1 is MNHEY and CDR2 is SMNVEV (reference sequence). The V gene end was trimmed by 8 bases and the J gene end by 1 base; junction bases not matched to a gene: 2. CDR3 size: 13 residues. CDR3 amino acids: CASQDRGNTEAFF. CDR3 coding DNA: TGTGCCAGCCAGGACAGGGGGAACACTGAAGCTTTCTTT.

The CDR3 loop reads CASSLGGLGQPQHF. For the CDR3, the DNA is TGCGCCAGCAGCTTGGGAGGGTTAGGGCAGCCCCAGCATTTT. The chain recombines TRBV5-1 with TRBJ1-5; D gene ambiguous. The CDR3 consists of 14 residues. V was clipped by 0 bases and J by 7 bases, with 11 bases between them. The germline V gene has CDR1 SGHRS and CDR2 YFSETQ. The full variable domain, with the rest looked up from reference TRBV5-1 and TRBJ1-5, is KAGVTQTPRYLIKTRGQQVTLSCSPISGHRSVSWYQQTPGQGLQFLFEYFSETQRNKGNFPGRFSGRQFSNSRSEMNVSTLELGDSALYLCASSLGGLGQPQHFGDGTRLSIL.

This chain links TRBV6-6 with TRBJ2-7, with 7 bases aligning to TRBD1. The germline gives CDR1 MNHNY, CDR2 SVGAGI (reference sequence). The J segment lost 3 bases and the V segment lost 6 bases, leaving 8 bases of the junction unmatched. This CDR3 is 14 amino acids long. This CDR3 reads CASRPGTVFYEQYF. The CDR3 DNA reads TGTGCCAGCAGACCCGGGACAGTATTCTACGAGCAGTACTTC.

The chain combines TRBV28 with TRBJ1-5; possible D gene TRBD1, 6 bases. Germline-derived CDR1 and CDR2 are MDHEN and SYDVKM. The CDR3 totals 14 residues. Trimming pared 2 bases from V and 6 bases from J, leaving 11 bases between. The DNA of the CDR3 is TGTGCCAGCAGTTTAATGGGGGCGACTCAGCCCCAGCATTTT. Residues: CASSLMGATQPQHF.

The rearrangement joins TRBV18 to TRBJ2-7; no definite D call. There are 13 residues in the CDR3. Per germline, CDR1 KGHSH and CDR2 LQKENI. V dropped 4 bases and J dropped 5 bases, with 12 bases sitting between them. Here the CDR3 DNA reads TGTGCCAGCTCACGGTCCGGAGCCAACGAGCAGTACTTC. Translating gives CASSRSGANEQYF. The complete variable domain, with remaining parts taken from reference TRBV18 and TRBJ2-7, reads NAGVMQNPRHLVRRRGQEARLRCSPMKGHSHVYWYRQLPEEGLKFMVYLQKENIIDESGMPKERFSAEFPKEGPSILRIQQVVRGDSAAYFCASSRSGANEQYFGPGTRLTVT.

Regarding this clone: At the DNA level, this CDR3 is encoded by other sequences in the same sample as well. The chain has TRBV19 and TRBJ2-3; 10 bases match TRBD1. CDR3 size: 16 residues. Germline V gene data show CDR1 as LNHDA and CDR2 as SQIVND (reference sequence). V dropped 3 bases and J dropped 1; count of bases not matched to a gene: 4. The chain's CDR3 is CASSITGTGGTDTQYF. The CDR3 bases are TGTGCCAGTAGTATCACCGGGACAGGGGGCACAGATACGCAGTATTTT.

This chain uses TRBV6-1 with TRBJ1-3, with TRBD1 as a possible D gene (6 bases). The CDR3 length is 13 residues. V was trimmed by 6 bases and J by 2 bases, leaving 8 bases between them. Looked up from germline, CDR1 is MNHNS and CDR2 is SASEGT. CDR3 region: CASRGGPGNTIYF. CDR3 DNA sequence: TGTGCCAGCAGGGGGGGGCCTGGAAACACCATATATTTT.

The chain recombines TRBV19 with TRBJ2-3; D gene uncertain. The CDR3 runs 12 residues. The germline V and J ends were trimmed by 5 bases and 4 bases, with 7 bases remaining between them. CDR1 is LNHDA and CDR2 is SQIVND in the germline V gene (reference sequence). CDR3 nucleotides: TGTGCCAGTAGTCCCCATTCAGATACGCAGTATTTT. This gives the protein CASSPHSDTQYF.

This clone was seen just once. The genes are TRBV5-1 and TRBJ1-1, with TRBD1 matching 7 bases. J was trimmed by 3 bases and V by 2 bases; bases with no gene match: 1. Germline V gene sequence: CDR1 SGHRS, CDR2 YFSETQ. The CDR3 consists of 13 residues. The CDR3 DNA follows: TGCGCCAGCAGCTTCGACAGGGACACTGAAGCTTTCTTT. It translates to CASSFDRDTEAFF. The complete variable domain, with remaining parts taken from reference TRBV5-1 and TRBJ1-1, reads KAGVTQTPRYLIKTRGQQVTLSCSPISGHRSVSWYQQTPGQGLQFLFEYFSETQRNKGNFPGRFSGRQFSNSRSEMNVSTLELGDSALYLCASSFDRDTEAFFGQGTRLTVV.

V is TRBV7-6 and J is TRBJ2-1; 13 nucleotides match TRBD2. CDR1 and CDR2 from the germline V gene are SGHVS and FNYEAQ. The CDR3 consists of 16 residues. The V gene end was trimmed by 5 bases and the J gene end by 9 bases; junction bases not matched to a gene: 10. The CDR3 DNA sequence: TGTGCCAGCAGCGTCTTGACTAGCGGGGGGTGGGGTGAGCAGTTCTTC. It translates to CASSVLTSGGWGEQFF.

The CDR3 here is CASSPSYEQYF. The CDR3 bases are TGTGCCAGCAGCCCTTCCTACGAGCAGTACTTC. This chain connects TRBV11-2 to TRBJ2-7; D uncertain. Per the germline V gene, CDR1 is SGHAT and CDR2 is FQNNGV. V lost 5 bases, J lost 1 base, and 3 bases lay in between. CDR3 length equals 11 residues. Complete variable domain (other parts from reference TRBV11-2 and TRBJ2-7): EAGVAQSPRYKIIEKRQSVAFWCNPISGHATLYWYQQILGQGPKLLIQFQNNGVVDDSQLPKDRFSAERLKGVDSTLKIQPAKLEDSAVYLCASSPSYEQYFGPGTRLTVT.

A few counts support this clone. The chain links TRBV4-1 to TRBJ2-7, with a weak D call TRBD1 (6 bases). Trimming took 3 bases from V and 3 from J, leaving 15 bases between them. CDR1 is MGHRA and CDR2 is YSYEKL in the germline V gene. The CDR3 contains 15 residues. CDR3 amino acids: CASSQKGDTNYEQYF. The CDR3 DNA is TGCGCCAGCAGCCAGAAAGGGGACACCAACTACGAGCAGTACTTC.

This clone came up once. This sequence joins TRBV6-1 and TRBJ2-7, with D possibly matching TRBD2 (5 bases). The CDR3 is 13 residues long. The V end was cut by 3 bases, the J end by 1 base, with 7 bases between. Per the germline V gene, CDR1 is MNHNS and CDR2 is SASEGT. CDR3 residues: CASSDGISYEQYF. The CDR3 bases are TGTGCCAGCAGTGACGGGATTTCCTACGAGCAGTACTTC.

This sequence joins TRBV19 and TRBJ1-1, with no clear D. Per germline, CDR1 LNHDA and CDR2 SQIVND (reference sequence). There are 13 residues in the CDR3. V lost 9 bases and J 0 bases, leaving 11 bases between the germline ends. The CDR3, as DNA: TGTGCCAGCCGAGCGTTTCTGAACACTGAAGCTTTCTTT. Protein product: CASRAFLNTEAFF. The full variable domain, with the rest looked up from reference TRBV19 and TRBJ1-1, is DGGITQSPKYLFRKEGQNVTLSCEQNLNHDAMYWYRQDPGQGLRLIYYSQIVNDFQKGDIAEGYSVSREKKESFPLTVTSAQKNPTAFYLCASRAFLNTEAFFGQGTRLTVV.

The chain has TRBV6-4 and TRBJ2-3; 11 bases match TRBD2. Germline V CDR1 and CDR2: MRHNA, SNTAGT. The CDR3 spans 16 residues. With 0 bases clipped from V and 1 base from J, the junction kept 0 bases outside the gene matches. CDR3 sequence: CASSDSTSGGTDTQYF. CDR3 bases: TGTGCCAGCAGTGACTCGACTAGCGGGGGCACAGATACGCAGTATTTT.

The chain is built from TRBV7-9 and TRBJ1-2; TRBD1 matches 9 bases. The V segment lost 5 bases and the J segment 6 bases; nucleotides outside the gene matches: 4. The germline V gene encodes CDR1 SEHNR and CDR2 FQNEAQ (reference sequence). The CDR3 has 13 residues. For the CDR3, the DNA is TGTGCCAGCAGCCGGGACAGGGAAGATGGCTACACCTTC. Its protein is CASSRDREDGYTF. The variable domain in full, completed from reference TRBV7-9 and TRBJ1-2, reads DTGVSQNPRHKITKRGQNVTFRCDPISEHNRLYWYRQTLGQGPEFLTYFQNEAQLEKSRLLSDRFSAERPKGSFSTLEIQRTEQGDSAMYLCASSRDREDGYTFGSGTRLTVV.

The chain has TRBV5-4 and TRBJ2-7; 7 nucleotides line up with TRBD1. The CDR3 is 13 amino acids. The V segment lost 1 base and the J segment 6 bases; nucleotides outside the gene matches: 4. CDR1 is SGHNT, CDR2 YYREEE, per germline (reference sequence). The CDR3 DNA reads as TGTGCCAGCAGCTTGAAGGGGGCGGGCGAGCAGTACTTC. Protein product: CASSLKGAGEQYF.

The chain has TRBV7-2 and TRBJ1-2; D unclear. Germline-derived CDR1 and CDR2 are SGHTA and FQGNSA. V shed 3 bases and J shed 5 bases, with 10 bases lying between them. The CDR3 has 13 amino acids. The DNA of the CDR3 is TGTGCCAGCAGCTTCAACAGAGAATATGGCTACACCTTC. Its translation: CASSFNREYGYTF.

The chain is built from TRBV28 and TRBJ2-7; 9 bases fit TRBD1. Trimming cost V 5 bases and J 1 base; bases outside gene matches: 9. The CDR3 extends over 16 amino acids. Germline loops: CDR1 MDHEN, CDR2 SYDVKM. Here the CDR3 reads CASSPSGQGSSYEQYF. CDR3 in DNA: TGTGCCAGCAGTCCCTCAGGACAGGGGTCTTCCTACGAGCAGTACTTC.

This chain links TRBV11-2 with TRBJ2-2, with TRBD1 matching 9 bases. The CDR3 has 15 residues. Germline lookup yields CDR1 SGHAT and CDR2 FQNNGV. The ends lost 2 bases at V and 7 bases at J; junction bases unmatched: 5. The CDR3 DNA is TGTGCCAGCAGCTTAAGGACAGGGGAGGTCGGGGAGCTGTTTTTT. Translating gives CASSLRTGEVGELFF.

The chain combines TRBV6-6 with TRBJ1-5; 8 bases align to TRBD1. CDR1 is MNHNY and CDR2 is SVGAGI in the germline V gene (reference sequence). The trim removed 6 bases at V and 7 bases at J, leaving 11 bases unmatched. CDR3 length: 15 amino acids. In DNA form, the CDR3 reads TGTGCCAGCAGGCTAAAGACAGGGGTGGGACAGCCCCAGCATTTT. Translation gives CASRLKTGVGQPQHF.

The chain uses TRBV30 and TRBJ2-1, with a weak D call TRBD1 (5 bases). Germline V gene data show CDR1 as GTSNPN and CDR2 as SVGIG (reference sequence). The CDR3 contains 13 residues. Deletions cut 3 bases from V and 7 bases from J, with 13 bases between. The CDR3: CAWSPQVGNEQFF. The CDR3 bases are TGTGCCTGGAGCCCACAGGTCGGGAATGAGCAGTTCTTC.